This TCR beta chain was recovered during a study of T cell repertoires in aging, cancer and after chemotherapy. Study summary: Clear clonal overlap appeared across healthy donor samples taken over several months to years. The whole study produced a dataset of several million TCR reads.

Peripheral blood genomic DNA, not sorted cells or RNA, was the template. This CDR3 is built from 12 residues. Trimming pared 7 bases from V and 2 bases from J, leaving 6 bases between. TRB rearrangements spanning V, D and J were amplified using mixed TRB-A/B primers. TCRdb processed the multiplex PCR reads anew with MiXCR; each CDR3 protein has one entry. Of over 8,500 distinct CDR3 sequences in the sample, 24% were seen once. This clonotype is termed medium-sized (0.01 to 0.1%). This TCR derives from a human donor in good health. This chain uses TRBV12-3 or TRBV12-4 with TRBJ1-3; D may be TRBD1 (5 bases). The sample was blood. The CDR3 DNA sequence: TGTGCCAGCATACAGGCTGGAAACACCATATATTTT. This encodes CASIQAGNTIYF.